The 14 T cell receptor beta chains listed next were all sequenced from one sample in a study of OX40 agonist ivuxolimab in advanced cancers. The protocol used for the library was the immunoSEQ multiplex PCR assay. The table comes from immuneACCESS by way of TCRdb, which keeps in-frame sequences with V and J called. Part of the clones is missing from these tables; in studies checked, under half for an unresolved V gene and the rest for unknown reasons. In this sample the table shows 65,000 or so clones, 82% of which occur a single time. Of the sample, around 5% is held by the ten largest clones. This sample comprised CD4+ or CD8+ T cells sorted from blood, obtained in a trial of the OX40 agonist ivuxolimab. The receptors come from an adult with an advanced solid tumor such as melanoma, head and neck, liver or kidney cancer.

This clone was counted a single time. The rearrangement links TRBV18 to TRBJ2-1, with a tentative D call TRBD2 (6 bases). Germline loops: CDR1 KGHSH, CDR2 LQKENI. Trimming removed 0 bases at V and 0 bases at J, with 12 bases between. The CDR3 sequence is 17 residues long. In DNA form, the CDR3 reads TGTGCCAGCTCACCACCTAGCGGCTCAAGCTCCTACAATGAGCAGTTCTTC. Encoded protein: CASSPPSGSSSYNEQFF.

This clone was seen a few times. V is TRBV5-4 and J is TRBJ1-4, with a weak D call TRBD1 (5 bases). The CDR3 sequence is 15 residues long. V was cut by 1 base and J by 8 bases, with 15 bases left in between. Germline V gene sequence: CDR1 SGHNT, CDR2 YYREEE (reference sequence). CDR3 sequence (DNA): TGTGCCAGCAGCTTGAGGTCTGGGGGTAGCGAAAAACTGTTTTTT. Translated, it gives CASSLRSGGSEKLFF.

This clone was seen a handful of times. The rearrangement joins TRBV4-1 to TRBJ1-1; D call uncertain. V lost 2 bases and J lost 1, with 2 bases in between. The CDR3 has 12 amino acids. CDR1 and CDR2 (germline): MGHRA, YSYEKL. The CDR3 reads CASSQTNTEAFF. CDR3 DNA sequence: TGCGCCAGCAGCCAAACGAACACTGAAGCTTTCTTT.

This chain links TRBV5-4 with TRBJ1-4; D may be TRBD1 (6 bases). Trimming pared 0 bases from V and 3 bases from J, leaving 12 bases between. The CDR3 contains 16 residues. CDR1 SGHNT and CDR2 YYREEE come from the germline V gene (reference sequence). CDR3 protein: CASSLGGARANEKLFF. CDR3 nucleotide sequence: TGTGCCAGCAGCTTGGGGGGGGCTAGGGCTAATGAAAAACTGTTTTTT.

The CDR3 protein is CASRIPGTSRNNEQFF. CDR3 in DNA: TGTGCCAGTAGAATACCCGGGACTAGCCGTAACAATGAGCAGTTCTTC. The chain recombines TRBV19 with TRBJ2-1; TRBD2 matches 9 bases. Germline CDR1 reads LNHDA; CDR2 reads SQIVND (reference sequence). This CDR3 spans 16 amino acids. With 6 bases clipped from V and 5 bases from J, the junction kept 11 bases outside the gene matches.

CDR3 protein: CATSRDPGGSFQPQHF. The CDR3 region has the DNA TGTGCCACCAGCAGAGATCCAGGGGGAAGTTTTCAGCCCCAGCATTTT. This chain connects TRBV15 to TRBJ1-5, with 7 bases matching TRBD1. V dropped 0 bases and J dropped 6; count of bases not matched to a gene: 8. The CDR3 covers 16 residues. In germline, CDR1 is LNHNV, CDR2 YYDKDF (reference sequence).

The V gene is TRBV4-2, the J gene TRBJ2-1; tentatively, D is TRBD1 (6 bases). The CDR3 is 16 residues long. V lost 3 bases and J 6 bases, leaving 18 bases between the germline ends. CDR1 is LGHNA and CDR2 is YNFKEQ in the germline V gene. The CDR3 protein is CASSQTTGTPGNEQFF. The CDR3 coding sequence is TGTGCCAGCAGCCAGACCACCGGGACACCTGGCAATGAGCAGTTCTTC.

The chain uses TRBV7-2 and TRBJ2-3; D ambiguous. Germline CDR1 and CDR2: SGHTA and FQGNSA. The CDR3 sequence is 15 residues long. V was pared by 5 bases and J by 6 bases, with 18 bases between. In DNA form, the CDR3 reads TGTGCCAGCAGCCCACTTAAGGCTTTTGTCGATACGCAGTATTTT. Residues: CASSPLKAFVDTQYF.

This sequence joins TRBV23-1 and TRBJ1-5, with 10 bases matching TRBD1. TRBV23-1 qualifies as an ORF whose function is uncertain. V gave up 4 bases and J gave up 1 base; unmatched junction bases: 7. CDR3 length: 17 residues. CDR3 sequence reads: CASSRIDRGRSNQPQHF. CDR3 DNA sequence: TGCGCCAGCAGTCGTATCGACAGGGGGCGAAGCAATCAGCCCCAGCATTTT.

The chain has TRBV30 and TRBJ2-4, with D possibly TRBD2 on 6 matching bases. Between the trimmed V and J ends, which lost 3 bases and 0 bases, there was a span of 18 bases. The CDR3 is 17 amino acids. Germline-derived CDR1 and CDR2 are GTSNPN and SVGIG (reference sequence). The CDR3 reads CAWRAGSTTLAKNIQYF. In nucleotides, the CDR3 is TGTGCCTGGAGAGCCGGGAGCACTACTTTAGCCAAAAACATTCAGTACTTC.

The chain recombines TRBV18 with TRBJ1-1, with a possible D match to TRBD1 (6 bases). The CDR3 is 15 residues long. Trimming pared 3 bases from V and 2 bases from J, leaving 13 bases between. Germline CDR1 KGHSH, CDR2 LQKENI. This CDR3 is CASSPGTGGNTEAFF. In nucleotides, the CDR3 is TGTGCCAGCTCACCCGGTACGGGGGGCAACACTGAAGCTTTCTTT.

V usage is TRBV5-1 and J usage is TRBJ1-1; perhaps TRBD1 as D (5 bases). CDR3 length: 14 amino acids. The germline CDR1 and CDR2 sequences are SGHRS and YFSETQ. Trimming removed 6 bases at V and 0 bases at J, with 12 bases between. This CDR3 reads CASKTEVMNTEAFF. As DNA, the CDR3 is TGCGCCAGCAAGACAGAAGTCATGAACACTGAAGCTTTCTTT.

V gene TRBV7-3 combines with J gene TRBJ2-3; D could derive from TRBD1 or TRBD2 (5 bases each). The CDR3 covers 13 residues. Germline lookup yields CDR1 SGHTA and CDR2 FQGTGA. V lost 5 bases and J lost 6, with 12 bases in between. DNA for the CDR3: TGTGCCAGCAGCCCTAGGGGAGCGGATACGCAGTATTTT. Amino acids: CASSPRGADTQYF.

V and J are TRBV19 and TRBJ2-7; 9 nucleotides agree with TRBD1. Germline V gene data show CDR1 as LNHDA and CDR2 as SQIVND (reference sequence). The CDR3 is 13 amino acids. The junction had 6 bases not matched to a gene; V was cut back by 5 bases and J by 7 bases. CDR3 protein: CASSFRDRDEQYF. The CDR3 DNA reads TGTGCCAGTAGTTTCCGGGACAGGGATGAGCAGTACTTC.